This T cell receptor beta chain was recorded in a study of cytomegalovirus exposure and HLA in healthy donors. PCR amplification relied on 60 Vbeta primers (plus 13 Jbeta primers). Some clones are missing from TCRdb's copy, which holds only in-frame ones; the method was immunoSEQ multiplex PCR. The sample includes about 140,000 clones, 88% of them seen just once. The sequenced material came from PBMCs. This TCR came from a woman between 40 and 55 years old in good health and CMV-seronegative.

For the CDR3, the DNA is TGTGCCAGCAGCTCAAGGGGGAGAGGAGGCTACACCTTC. Amino acids: CASSSRGRGGYTF. The V call is TRBV11-3, the J call TRBJ1-2, with D maybe TRBD1 (6 bases). The CDR3 contains 13 residues. Germline V gene data show CDR1 as SGHNT and CDR2 as YENEEA. V gave up 4 bases and J gave up 8 bases, with 14 bases separating them.